This TCR beta chain was retrieved from a study of metastatic and nonmetastatic thyroid tumors. Study-wide context: Peripheral blood and tumor or nodule samples from malignant and benign thyroid patients were compared.

This clone was seen just once. Its antigen is currently unknown. Findings and caveats of the study: Malignant thyroid tumors reportedly had TCR beta diversity that was significantly higher than in benign nodules, in blood and tumor.

This CDR3 has 18 amino acids. In germline, CDR1 is SGDLS, CDR2 YYNGEE. Trimming pared 0 bases from V and 0 bases from J, leaving 13 bases between. No treatment had been given to any patient before thyroid surgery. Authors' data handling: Built for papillary thyroid cancer, a distant-metastasis classifier drew on CDR3 differences across clinicopathological groups. From the PCR reads, TCRdb re-called clones with MiXCR. The V and J calls shown here were made by TCRdb, not taken from the authors' results. The repertoire includes about 13,000 clones, over 20% of them detected once, and about 11% sits in the top ten.

The source of this sequence is a female donor with papillary thyroid cancer or a benign thyroid nodule (not recorded which). Some clones in this sample may be carry-over from other donors' samples. The sequencing input was adjacent normal tissue. This chain joins TRBV9 and TRBJ2-6; D not certain. CDR3 nucleotides: TGTGCCAGCAGCGTAGGGGGTCTACCGGGCTCTGGGGCCAACGTCCTGACTTTC. Translated: CASSVGGLPGSGANVLTF. The variable domain in full, completed from reference TRBV9 and TRBJ2-6, reads DSGVTQTPKHLITATGQRVTLRCSPRSGDLSVYWYQQSLDQGLQFLIQYYNGEERAKGNILERFSAQQFPDLHSELNLSSLELGDSALYFCASSVGGLPGSGANVLTFGAGSRLTVL.